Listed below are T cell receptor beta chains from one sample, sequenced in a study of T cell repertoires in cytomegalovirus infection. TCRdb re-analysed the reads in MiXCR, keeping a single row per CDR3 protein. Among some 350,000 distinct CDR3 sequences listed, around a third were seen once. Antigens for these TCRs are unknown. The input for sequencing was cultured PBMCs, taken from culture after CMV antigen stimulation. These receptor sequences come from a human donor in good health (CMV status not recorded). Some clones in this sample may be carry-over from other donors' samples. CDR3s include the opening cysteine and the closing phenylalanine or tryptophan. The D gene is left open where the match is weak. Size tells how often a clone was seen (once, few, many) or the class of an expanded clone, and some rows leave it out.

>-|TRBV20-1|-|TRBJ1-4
TGCAGTGCCCCCCAGGGATTGGAAAAACTGTTTTTT
CSAPQGLEKLFF
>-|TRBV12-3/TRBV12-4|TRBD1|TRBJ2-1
TGTGCCAGCAGTCTAAGGACAGGGGTGGGTGAGCAGTTCTTC
CASSLRTGVGEQFF
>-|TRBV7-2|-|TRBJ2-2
TGTGCCAGCAGCCCCCGAAGGGGGGGCGGGGAGCTGTTTTTT
CASSPRRGGGELFF
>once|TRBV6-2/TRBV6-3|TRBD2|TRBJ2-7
TGTGCCAGCAGACTAGCGGGAGGGCCGTCCGAGCAGTACTTC
CASRLAGGPSEQYF
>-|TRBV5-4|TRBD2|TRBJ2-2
TGTGCCAGCAGCCCCGGGGGGACTAGTGTGACCGGGGAGCTGTTTTTT
CASSPGGTSVTGELFF
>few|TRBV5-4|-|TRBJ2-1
TGTGCCAGCAGCTTGGGACTGGGATTTAGCTCCTACAATGAGCAGTTCTTC
CASSLGLGFSSYNEQFF
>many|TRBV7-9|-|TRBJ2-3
TGTGCCAGCAGCTTCTACGGGACAGATACGCAGTATTTT
CASSFYGTDTQYF
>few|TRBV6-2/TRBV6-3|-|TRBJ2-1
TGTGCCAGCAGCTCAACTAGCTATGCTGAGCAGTTCTTC
CASSSTSYAEQFF
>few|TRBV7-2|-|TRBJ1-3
TGTGCCAGCAGCGTCGACAGAACCCTCTCTGGAAACACCATATATTTT
CASSVDRTLSGNTIYF
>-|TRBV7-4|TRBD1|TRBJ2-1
TGTGCCAGCAGCTTAGTCTCTTCTTGGGGACAGGGGGGTAGTTCCTACAATGAGCAGTTCTTC
CASSLVSSWGQGGSSYNEQFF
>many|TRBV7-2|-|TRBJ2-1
TGTGCCAGCAGCTCCACCTTTAATGAGCAGTTCTTC
CASSSTFNEQFF